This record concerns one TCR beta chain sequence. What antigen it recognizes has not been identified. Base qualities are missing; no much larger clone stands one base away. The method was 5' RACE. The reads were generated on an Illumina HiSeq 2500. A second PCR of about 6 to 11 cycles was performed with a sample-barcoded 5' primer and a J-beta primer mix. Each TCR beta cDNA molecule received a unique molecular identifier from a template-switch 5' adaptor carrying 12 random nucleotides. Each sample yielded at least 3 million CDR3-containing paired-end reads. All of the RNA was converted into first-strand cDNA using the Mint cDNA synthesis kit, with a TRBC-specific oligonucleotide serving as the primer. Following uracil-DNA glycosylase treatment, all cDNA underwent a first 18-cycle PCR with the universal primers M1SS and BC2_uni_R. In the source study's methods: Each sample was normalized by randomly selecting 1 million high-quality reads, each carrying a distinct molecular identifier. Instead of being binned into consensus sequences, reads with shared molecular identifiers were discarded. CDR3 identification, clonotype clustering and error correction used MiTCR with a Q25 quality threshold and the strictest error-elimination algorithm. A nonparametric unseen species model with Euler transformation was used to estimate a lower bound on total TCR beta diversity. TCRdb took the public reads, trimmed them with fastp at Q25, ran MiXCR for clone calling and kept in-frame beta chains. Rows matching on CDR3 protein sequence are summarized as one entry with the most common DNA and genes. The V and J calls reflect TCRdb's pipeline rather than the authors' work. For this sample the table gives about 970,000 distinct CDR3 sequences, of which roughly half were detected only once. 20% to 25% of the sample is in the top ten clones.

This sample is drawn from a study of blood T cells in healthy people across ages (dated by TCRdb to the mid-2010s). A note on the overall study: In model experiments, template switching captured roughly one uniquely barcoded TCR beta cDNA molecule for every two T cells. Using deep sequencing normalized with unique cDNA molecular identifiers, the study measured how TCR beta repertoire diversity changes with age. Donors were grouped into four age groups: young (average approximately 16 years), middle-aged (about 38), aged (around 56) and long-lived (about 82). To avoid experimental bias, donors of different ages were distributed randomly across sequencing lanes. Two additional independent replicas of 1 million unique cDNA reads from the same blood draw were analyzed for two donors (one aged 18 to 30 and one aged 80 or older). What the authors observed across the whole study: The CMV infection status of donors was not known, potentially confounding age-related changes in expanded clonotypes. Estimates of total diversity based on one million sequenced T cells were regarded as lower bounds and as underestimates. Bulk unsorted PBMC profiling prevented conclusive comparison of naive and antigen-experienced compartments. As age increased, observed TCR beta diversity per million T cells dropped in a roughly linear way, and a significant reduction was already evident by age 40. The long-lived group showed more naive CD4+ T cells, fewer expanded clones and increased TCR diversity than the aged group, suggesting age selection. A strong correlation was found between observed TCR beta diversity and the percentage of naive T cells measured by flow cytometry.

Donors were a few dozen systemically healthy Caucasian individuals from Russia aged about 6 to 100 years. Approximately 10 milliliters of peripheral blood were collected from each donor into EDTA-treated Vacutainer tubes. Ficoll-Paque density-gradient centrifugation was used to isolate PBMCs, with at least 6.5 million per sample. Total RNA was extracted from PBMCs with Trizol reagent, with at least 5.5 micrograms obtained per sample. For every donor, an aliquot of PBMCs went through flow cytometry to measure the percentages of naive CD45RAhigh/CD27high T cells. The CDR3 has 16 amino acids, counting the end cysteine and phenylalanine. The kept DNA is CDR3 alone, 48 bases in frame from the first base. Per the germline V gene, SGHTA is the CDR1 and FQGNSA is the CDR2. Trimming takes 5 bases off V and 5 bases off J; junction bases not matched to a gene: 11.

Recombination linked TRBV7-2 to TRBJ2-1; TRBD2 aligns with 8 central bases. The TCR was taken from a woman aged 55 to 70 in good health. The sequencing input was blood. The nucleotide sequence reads TGTGCCAGCAGCATCGTGGGTAGCGGGATGGACAATGAGCAGTTCTTC. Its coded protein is CASSIVGSGMDNEQFF.